This entry describes one T cell receptor (beta chain). This CDR3 region has 14 residues. Trimming took off 4 bases at V and 0 bases at J, with 9 bases between the two ends. Looked up from germline, CDR1 is SGHAT and CDR2 is FQNNGV. These data belong to a study of T cell repertoires in aging, cancer and after chemotherapy. Peripheral blood genomic DNA, not sorted cells or RNA, was the template. Rearranged V-D-J TRB sequences were amplified with a mixed TRB-A/B primer pool. TCRdb re-derived calls from the multiplex PCR reads in MiXCR, one entry per CDR3 protein. The top ten hold approximately 19% of the sample, which has approximately 3,200 distinct CDR3 sequences, 20% to 25% seen once.

Sequencing was performed on blood. The rearrangement links TRBV11-2 to TRBJ1-1; D unclear. The source of this sequence is a human donor with a blood cancer. CDR3 amino acids: CASSYHGLNTEAFF. The CDR3 nucleotides read TGTGCCAGCAGCTACCACGGTCTGAACACTGAAGCTTTCTTT. The variable domain in full, with the rest retrieved from reference TRBV11-2 and TRBJ1-1, is EAGVAQSPRYKIIEKRQSVAFWCNPISGHATLYWYQQILGQGPKLLIQFQNNGVVDDSQLPKDRFSAERLKGVDSTLKIQPAKLEDSAVYLCASSYHGLNTEAFFGQGTRLTVV.